Listed below are T cell receptor beta chains from one sample, sequenced in a study of blood T cell repertoires in COVID-19. Assay: immunoSEQ multiplex PCR; the TCRdb copy retains only in-frame clones and omits some. The table includes under 250,000 clones, roughly 84% detected once. Sequenced material: peripheral blood. The receptors here all came from a woman between 35 and 50 years old who had recovered from COVID-19. Each CDR3 is given with its conserved first and last residue. The D gene is left open where the match is weak. Clone size is stated in some rows and not others, as once, few, many or a class when expanded.

>NA|TRBJ1-5|TRBD1|TRBV28
TGTGCCAGCAGTCCACCAAACACAGGGGAACCCTCTTCGCATTTT
CASSPPNTGEPSSHF
>NA|TRBJ1-1|NA|TRBV27
TGTGCCAGCAGTGCCCAGGGCGAGAACACTGAAGCTTTCTTT
CASSAQGENTEAFF
>NA|TRBJ2-1|NA|TRBV4-1
TGCGCCAGCAGCCAAGCAGAAGAGCAGTTCTTC
CASSQAEEQFF
>NA|TRBJ1-2|TRBD1|TRBV27
TGTGCCAGCAGGACAGGGGGAACGGGCGGCTACACCTTC
CASRTGGTGGYTF
>once|TRBJ1-1|NA|TRBV24-1
TGTGCCACCAGTGACTCGAACACTGAAGCTTTCTTT
CATSDSNTEAFF
>NA|TRBJ2-3|TRBD1|TRBV19
TGTGCCAGCAGGACAGGGTCCACAGATACGCAGTATTTT
CASRTGSTDTQYF
>NA|TRBJ1-2|NA|TRBV20-1
TGCAGTGCTAGAGTCAGTCCGGGCTACACCTTC
CSARVSPGYTF
>few|TRBJ1-4|NA|TRBV5-1
TGCGCCAGCAGCCCTAGCGGGTCCGCTAATGAAAAACTGTTTTTT
CASSPSGSANEKLFF
>NA|TRBJ1-3|NA|TRBV10-3
TGTGCCATCAGTGAGTCACAGGGAGGAAACACCATATATTTT
CAISESQGGNTIYF
>NA|TRBJ2-7|NA|TRBV19
TGTGCCAGTAGTAACAGCTACGAGCAGTACTTC
CASSNSYEQYF
>NA|TRBJ2-3|NA|TRBV12-3/TRBV12-4
TGTGCCAGCAGTTTAGGAGTAACAGATACGCAGTATTTT
CASSLGVTDTQYF
>NA|TRBJ2-1|NA|TRBV28
TGTGCCAGCATCCGTAAGGGAGGACCCTACAATGAGCAGTTCTTC
CASIRKGGPYNEQFF
>NA|TRBJ2-3|TRBD1|TRBV24-1
TGTGCCACCAGTAAGGGACAGGGGGGAATCACAGATACGCAGTATTTT
CATSKGQGGITDTQYF
>NA|TRBJ2-2|TRBD1|TRBV6-5
TGTGCCAGCAGTTACAGACAGGGGGCGCCAGCCGGGGAGCTGTTTTTT
CASSYRQGAPAGELFF
>NA|TRBJ1-4|TRBD1|TRBV2
TGTGCCAGCAGAGTGACAGGGGGCGGTGAAAAACTGTTTTTT
CASRVTGGGEKLFF